These T cell receptor beta chains were read from a single sample in a study of blood T cell repertoires in COVID-19. Only in-frame clones appear in the TCRdb table, and some are missing; sequencing was by immunoSEQ multiplex PCR. The sample lists roughly 250,000 clones; around nine tenths were seen once. Source material: peripheral blood. These receptors all stem from a man between 25 and 39 years old with acute or convalescent COVID-19. Both conserved end residues are part of each CDR3. The D gene is left open where the match is weak. Part of the rows lack a size; the others show once, few, many or a class for expanded clones.

clone size	D gene	J gene	V gene	CDR3 DNA	CDR3 protein
NA	NA	TRBJ1-5	TRBV28	TGTGCCAGCAGGACTTGGACAGAAGATCAGCCCCAGCATTTT	CASRTWTEDQPQHF
NA	NA	TRBJ2-3	TRBV6-5	TGTGCCAGCAGTCAGAGGCTTGCAGATACGCAGTATTTT	CASSQRLADTQYF
once	TRBD2	TRBJ2-1	TRBV4-1	TGCGCCAGCAGCCAAGTACCCCCGGGACTAGCGGGGTCTTACAATGAGCAGTTCTTC	CASSQVPPGLAGSYNEQFF
NA	NA	TRBJ2-3	TRBV6-4	TGTGCCAGCAGTCCCAGGGAGGCAGATACGCAGTATTTT	CASSPREADTQYF
NA	NA	TRBJ1-1	TRBV11-2	TGTGCCAGCCGCCCAAACCTGTGGGCGACTACGAACACTGAAGCTTTCTTT	CASRPNLWATTNTEAFF
NA	TRBD1	TRBJ1-5	TRBV18	TGTGCCAGCTCACCACAGTTGGGACAGGGGTTGATCGGCCAGCCCCAGCATTTT	CASSPQLGQGLIGQPQHF
NA	TRBD1	TRBJ2-5	TRBV5-4	TGTGCCAGCAGCAGGGGGACAGGAACACAAGAGACCCAGTACTTC	CASSRGTGTQETQYF
NA	NA	TRBJ1-1	TRBV5-1	TGCGCCAGCAGCGCCAGGGGGAACACTGAAGCTTTCTTT	CASSARGNTEAFF
NA	TRBD2	TRBJ2-5	TRBV2	TGTGCCAGCAGCGGGGGGGAAGAGACCCAGTACTTC	CASSGGEETQYF
NA	NA	TRBJ2-5	TRBV18	TGTGCCAGCTCACCGGGAGTCCAAGAGACCCAGTACTTC	CASSPGVQETQYF
NA	NA	TRBJ1-5	TRBV19	TGTGCCAGTAGTATCCACACCCGGCGGGGGAGCAATCAGCCCCAGCATTTT	CASSIHTRRGSNQPQHF
NA	NA	TRBJ2-7	TRBV11-2	TGTGCCAGCAGCTTAGGGGGGGTCGGCGACGAGCAGTACTTC	CASSLGGVGDEQYF
NA	NA	TRBJ1-1	TRBV11-2	TGTGCCAGCAGCCATCGGACTTACGGGAGCACTGAAGCTTTCTTT	CASSHRTYGSTEAFF
NA	NA	TRBJ2-1	TRBV6-5	TGTGCCAGCCGGGAGACCGAGCCCAATGAGCAGTTCTTC	CASRETEPNEQFF
NA	TRBD1	TRBJ2-7	TRBV2	TGTGCCAGCAGTGAGGGGACAGGGGTAATGTACGAGCAGTACTTC	CASSEGTGVMYEQYF
few	TRBD1	TRBJ1-2	TRBV5-1	TGCGCCAGCAGCTTCAAGACAGGGCAACCCTGGTACACCTTC	CASSFKTGQPWYTF
NA	NA	TRBJ1-2	TRBV6-1	TGTGCCAGCAGTGAGGTAGAGAACTATGGCTACACCTTC	CASSEVENYGYTF
NA	NA	TRBJ1-4	TRBV28	TGTGCCCATCAACCGGGGCGAGTAGGGGGGGAGAATGAAAAACTGTTTTTT	CAHQPGRVGGENEKLFF
NA	NA	TRBJ2-3	TRBV5-6	TGTGCCAGCAGCTGGCGCGGGGGCAGCACAGATACGCAGTATTTT	CASSWRGGSTDTQYF
NA	NA	TRBJ2-5	TRBV5-6	TGTGCCAGCAGCTTGGGTCGTGAGACCCAGTACTTC	CASSLGRETQYF
NA	TRBD2	TRBJ2-5	TRBV28	TGTGCCAGCAGTTTATCCGGGACTAGCGAGGACTTC	CASSLSGTSEDF
NA	NA	TRBJ1-1	TRBV11-2	TGTGCCAGCAGCTCCTCAACAGGGATATGGGGTATCACTGAAGCTTTCTTT	CASSSSTGIWGITEAFF
NA	NA	TRBJ2-5	TRBV6-5	TGTGCCAGCAGTTACCTGACAGGAACAAGAGAGACCCAGTACTTC	CASSYLTGTRETQYF
NA	NA	TRBJ1-2	TRBV6-6	TGTGCCAGCCGGAGAGGAAATCTACAGGGAGACTACACCTTC	CASRRGNLQGDYTF
NA	NA	TRBJ1-3	TRBV30	TGTGCCTGGAGTGGGGCAGTTACCCGAAACACCATATATTTT	CAWSGAVTRNTIYF
NA	NA	TRBJ1-5	TRBV5-6	TGTGCCAGCAGCGGCGGGGTCCTAGGGGGCAATCAGCCCCAGCATTTT	CASSGGVLGGNQPQHF
once	NA	TRBJ2-2	TRBV27	TGTGCCAGCAGTTCCCACGGAGCAGGGGCCGGGGAGCTGTTTTTT	CASSSHGAGAGELFF
once	NA	TRBJ1-4	TRBV2	TGTGCCTCAAAGTTGGGTACGAGGAATGAAAAACTGTTTTTT	CASKLGTRNEKLFF
NA	NA	TRBJ2-7	TRBV19	TGTGCCAGTAGTACAGGCGGGACAGCCAACGAGCAGTACTTC	CASSTGGTANEQYF
few	TRBD2	TRBJ2-7	TRBV5-1	TGCGCCAGCAGCTTGGGACTAGCGGGACTGGTTGAGCAGTACTTC	CASSLGLAGLVEQYF
few	NA	TRBJ2-3	TRBV5-1	TGCGCCAGCAGCTCTCTTTACACAGATACGCAGTATTTT	CASSSLYTDTQYF
NA	TRBD1	TRBJ1-4	TRBV19	TGTGCCAGTAGTAGCCGACAGGGAGTTGAAAAACTGTTTTTT	CASSSRQGVEKLFF
few	TRBD2	TRBJ2-2	TRBV27	TGTGCCAGCAGCTCACCCCTAGCGGTGAACACCGGGGAGCTGTTTTTT	CASSSPLAVNTGELFF
NA	TRBD1	TRBJ2-1	TRBV6-1	TGTGCCAGCAGTGAAAAGGGACAGGGCATAGGGGGTGAGCAGTTCTTC	CASSEKGQGIGGEQFF
NA	NA	TRBJ2-7	TRBV7-3	TGTGCCAGCAGCCCCGTTGAGATGACAGATATCTACGAGCAGTACTTC	CASSPVEMTDIYEQYF